This T cell receptor beta chain was captured by sequencing in a study of T cell changes during pregnancy in multiple sclerosis. The CDR3 totals 15 residues. Germline CDR1 is SGDLS and CDR2 is YYNGEE. V shed 1 base and J 4 bases; nucleotides not matched to a gene: 8. The protocol was immunoSEQ multiplex PCR, while the TCRdb copy is restricted to in-frame clones and leaves out a portion. In the table there are roughly 42,000 clones, approximately 91% of which are singletons. Material: CD4+ T cells from peripheral blood mononuclear cells, obtained in the second trimester of pregnancy. This receptor was identified in a female donor in good health, enrolled as a control in a pregnancy study. This chain uses TRBV9 with TRBJ2-7; 7 bases agree with TRBD2. The CDR3 region has the DNA TGTGCCAGCAGCGTATACGGGGGGTCGGGTTACGAGCAGTACTTC. It encodes CASSVYGGSGYEQYF. The variable domain in full, with the rest retrieved from reference TRBV9 and TRBJ2-7, is DSGVTQTPKHLITATGQRVTLRCSPRSGDLSVYWYQQSLDQGLQFLIQYYNGEERAKGNILERFSAQQFPDLHSELNLSSLELGDSALYFCASSVYGGSGYEQYFGPGTRLTVT.